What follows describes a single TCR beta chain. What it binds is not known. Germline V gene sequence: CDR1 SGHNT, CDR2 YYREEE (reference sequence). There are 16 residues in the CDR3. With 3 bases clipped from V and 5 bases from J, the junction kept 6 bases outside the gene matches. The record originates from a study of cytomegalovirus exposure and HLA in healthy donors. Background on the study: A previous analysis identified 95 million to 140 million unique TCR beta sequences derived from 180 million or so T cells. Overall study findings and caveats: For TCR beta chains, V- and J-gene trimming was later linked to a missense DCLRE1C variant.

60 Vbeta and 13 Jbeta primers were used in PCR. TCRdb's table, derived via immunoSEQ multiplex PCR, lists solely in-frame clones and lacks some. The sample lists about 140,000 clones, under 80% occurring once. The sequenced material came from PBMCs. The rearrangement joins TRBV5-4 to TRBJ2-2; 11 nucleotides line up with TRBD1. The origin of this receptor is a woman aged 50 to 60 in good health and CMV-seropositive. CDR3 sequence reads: CASSWGQGVGTGELFF. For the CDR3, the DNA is TGTGCCAGCAGCTGGGGACAGGGGGTTGGGACCGGGGAGCTGTTTTTT. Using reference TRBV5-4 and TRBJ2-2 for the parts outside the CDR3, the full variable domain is ETGVTQSPTHLIKTRGQQVTLRCSSQSGHNTVSWYQQALGQGPQFIFQYYREEENGRGNFPPRFSGLQFPNYSSELNVNALELDDSALYLCASSWGQGVGTGELFFGEGSRLTVL.